A selection of T cell receptor beta chains follows, all from one sample in a study of T cells in tumors after PD-1 blockade. Generated by immunoSEQ multiplex PCR, the TCRdb table keeps only in-frame clones and is missing some. The repertoire consists of 9,000 to 15,000 clones, with approximately 63% occurring once and the leading ten covering 16%. The input for sequencing was tumor tissue, taken before anti-PD-1 treatment. Receptor source: a human donor with basal cell carcinoma. CDR3s include the opening cysteine and the closing phenylalanine or tryptophan. The order of the fields is D gene, V gene, clone size, J gene, CDR3 protein. A D gene is named only where the DNA matches it firmly. For some rows the clone size is stated as once, few or many, or as a class when expanded; others skip it.

d_gene: TRBD2; v_gene: TRBV5-1; abundance: NA; j_gene: TRBJ2-1; CDR3aa: CASRWRGGLYEQFF
d_gene: NA; v_gene: TRBV19; abundance: once; j_gene: TRBJ2-6; CDR3aa: CASSIGSGANVLTF
d_gene: NA; v_gene: TRBV21-1; abundance: NA; j_gene: TRBJ2-6; CDR3aa: CASSKVDVRANVLTF
d_gene: NA; v_gene: TRBV19; abundance: NA; j_gene: TRBJ1-5; CDR3aa: CASSIRDPRTTQHF
d_gene: NA; v_gene: TRBV5-4; abundance: medium-sized; j_gene: TRBJ2-5; CDR3aa: CASSLGRRVETQYF
d_gene: TRBD1; v_gene: TRBV6-6; abundance: medium-sized; j_gene: TRBJ1-6; CDR3aa: CASRPTGRNSPLHF
d_gene: NA; v_gene: TRBV6-5; abundance: NA; j_gene: TRBJ2-7; CDR3aa: CASILGGVGYEQYF
d_gene: NA; v_gene: TRBV7-2; abundance: NA; j_gene: TRBJ2-3; CDR3aa: CASSPREATRDTQYF
d_gene: NA; v_gene: TRBV19; abundance: few; j_gene: TRBJ2-7; CDR3aa: CASSMTGQVEQYF
d_gene: NA; v_gene: TRBV11-3; abundance: NA; j_gene: TRBJ1-2; CDR3aa: CASSSEGRTNYGYTF
d_gene: NA; v_gene: TRBV7-9; abundance: NA; j_gene: TRBJ1-1; CDR3aa: CASSLPVAGPNTEAFF
d_gene: TRBD1; v_gene: TRBV27; abundance: NA; j_gene: TRBJ1-5; CDR3aa: CASRGAGGYSNQPQHF
d_gene: NA; v_gene: TRBV7-2; abundance: few; j_gene: TRBJ2-7; CDR3aa: CASSLQGAVGNNEQYF
d_gene: NA; v_gene: TRBV19; abundance: NA; j_gene: TRBJ1-4; CDR3aa: CASSPGLSNEKLFF
d_gene: NA; v_gene: TRBV24-1; abundance: NA; j_gene: TRBJ2-1; CDR3aa: CATSDSGRNEQFF
d_gene: TRBD1; v_gene: TRBV5-1; abundance: NA; j_gene: TRBJ2-3; CDR3aa: CASSWLDRVGTDTQYF
d_gene: TRBD1; v_gene: TRBV19; abundance: NA; j_gene: TRBJ1-1; CDR3aa: CASSIETGGTNTEAFF
d_gene: TRBD2; v_gene: TRBV19; abundance: NA; j_gene: TRBJ2-3; CDR3aa: CASTVAGAISDTQYF
d_gene: TRBD2; v_gene: TRBV4-3; abundance: NA; j_gene: TRBJ2-3; CDR3aa: CASSPRDYFTDTQYF
d_gene: TRBD1; v_gene: TRBV11-3; abundance: once; j_gene: TRBJ1-2; CDR3aa: CASSLGQGRGGYTF
d_gene: TRBD1; v_gene: TRBV27; abundance: NA; j_gene: TRBJ2-1; CDR3aa: CASSLSLRGGHLFF
d_gene: TRBD2; v_gene: TRBV14; abundance: NA; j_gene: TRBJ2-1; CDR3aa: CASSPRGGPYNEQFF
d_gene: NA; v_gene: TRBV3-1/TRBV3-2; abundance: NA; j_gene: TRBJ1-5; CDR3aa: CASSPLVEGTPLNQPQHF
d_gene: NA; v_gene: TRBV11-3; abundance: NA; j_gene: TRBJ1-6; CDR3aa: CAIQDNPNSPLHF
d_gene: NA; v_gene: TRBV4-1; abundance: few; j_gene: TRBJ2-4; CDR3aa: CASSQVPARAKNIQYF